Below, one TCR beta chain is given with its context. Its cognate antigen is unknown. This CDR3 region has 16 residues. In germline, CDR1 is LNHDA, CDR2 SQIVND (reference sequence). The trim removed 1 base at V and 4 bases at J, leaving 8 bases unmatched. The data were taken from a study of T cell responses to AZD1222 COVID-19 vaccine. Clones were read by immunoSEQ multiplex PCR, and TCRdb kept only the in-frame ones, dropping some. This table holds 120,000 or so clones, 75% to 90% found once. Study findings and constraints: Repertoires were obtained solely post-peak T cell response.

The TCR sequence derives from an adult in good health. This chain links TRBV19 with TRBJ1-1; 8 nucleotides agree with TRBD1. The sample was peripheral blood, taken on day 0 of AZD1222 vaccination. The CDR3 DNA follows: TGTGCCAGTAGTATAGCCGCAGGGGGCATCCGCACTGAAGCTTTCTTT. It is translated as CASSIAAGGIRTEAFF. Using reference TRBV19 and TRBJ1-1 for the parts outside the CDR3, the full variable domain is DGGITQSPKYLFRKEGQNVTLSCEQNLNHDAMYWYRQDPGQGLRLIYYSQIVNDFQKGDIAEGYSVSREKKESFPLTVTSAQKNPTAFYLCASSIAAGGIRTEAFFGQGTRLTVV.